This T cell receptor (beta chain) was captured in a study of T cell repertoires in cytomegalovirus infection. Study details: Recently identified HLA-C-restricted CMV epitopes and well-studied HLA-B-restricted CMV epitopes were used by the study.

The CDR3 is 14 amino acids. V shed 4 bases, J shed 3 bases, and the junction held 4 bases outside the gene matches. Germline V gene lookup returns CDR1 MDHEN and CDR2 SYDVKM. Overall study results and limits: Dominant in the ex vivo response were TCR beta clonotypes restricted by HLA-C and specific for CMV.

This clonotype was seen ten or more times. Its specificity is unknown. TCRdb independently ran MiXCR on the reads; one entry per CDR3 protein. The table includes 69,000 or so distinct CDR3 sequences, around 27% detected once. Specimen: CD8+ T cells from cultured PBMCs, collected from culture after CMV antigen stimulation. The chain couples TRBV28 to TRBJ2-7; 9 bases are shared with TRBD1. This sequence originates from a human donor in good health (CMV status not recorded). Some clones in this sample may be carry-over from other donors' samples. Written as DNA, the CDR3 is TGTGCCAGCAGTTATACGACAGGGGGCTACGAGCAGTACTTC. Protein product: CASSYTTGGYEQYF.